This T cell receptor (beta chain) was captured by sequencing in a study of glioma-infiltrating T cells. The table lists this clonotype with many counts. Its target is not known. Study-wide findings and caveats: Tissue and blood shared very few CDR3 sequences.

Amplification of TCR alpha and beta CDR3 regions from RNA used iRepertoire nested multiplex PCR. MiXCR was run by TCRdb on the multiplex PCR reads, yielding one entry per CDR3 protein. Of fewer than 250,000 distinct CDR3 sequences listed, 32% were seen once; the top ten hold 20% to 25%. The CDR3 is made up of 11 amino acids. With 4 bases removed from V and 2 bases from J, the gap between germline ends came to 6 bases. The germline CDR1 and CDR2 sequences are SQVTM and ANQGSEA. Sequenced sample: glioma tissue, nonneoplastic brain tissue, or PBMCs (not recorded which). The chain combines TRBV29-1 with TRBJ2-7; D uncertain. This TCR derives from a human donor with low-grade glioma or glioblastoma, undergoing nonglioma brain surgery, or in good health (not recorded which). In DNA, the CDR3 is TGCAGCGTTGGTCAGGCCTACGAGCAGTACTTC. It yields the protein CSVGQAYEQYF.